The subject of this entry is one T cell receptor beta chain. Its target is not known. The data originate from a study of cytomegalovirus exposure and HLA in healthy donors. Study observations and caveats: Within an earlier analysis, most TCR beta V segments proved productive either about 87% or about 30% of the time. In a later analysis, most CMV-associated TCR beta chains appeared HLA-restricted. Accurate predictions that matched the HLA-A and HLA-B alleles of most subjects were reportedly made from TCR beta sequences. Serostatus for CMV was the only available immune exposure information.

V gave up 4 bases and J gave up 0 bases, with 6 bases separating them. Germline V CDR1 and CDR2: MNHEY, SMNVEV (reference sequence). This CDR3 has 13 amino acids. 13 Jbeta primers and 60 Vbeta primers were used for the PCR. Method: immunoSEQ multiplex PCR; TCRdb's copy keeps in-frame clones and lacks some. The sample lists about 130,000 clones, around 78% seen once, with 1.5% to 1.7% in the top ten. Sequencing was done on a sample of PBMCs. The TCR comes from a middle-aged man in good health and CMV-seronegative. V is TRBV27 and J is TRBJ1-2; D ambiguous. In DNA, the CDR3 is TGTGCCAGCAGTTATTCAGCTAACTATGGCTACACCTTC. This translates into CASSYSANYGYTF.